The rows below give T cell receptor beta chains drawn from one sample of a study of OX40 agonist ivuxolimab in advanced cancers. This table comes from immunoSEQ multiplex PCR, and its TCRdb copy is limited to in-frame clones, with some not included. The sample includes about 84,000 clones, 90% to 95% of them seen just once. This material consisted of CD4+ or CD8+ T cells sorted from blood, taken in a trial of the OX40 agonist ivuxolimab. These receptors all stem from an adult with an advanced solid tumor such as melanoma, head and neck, liver or kidney cancer. Both conserved end residues are part of each CDR3. The D gene is left open where the match is weak. The size entry is marked missing in some rows and otherwise reads once, few, many or a size class.

clone size	V gene	J gene	D gene	CDR3 DNA	CDR3 protein
.	TRBV7-8	TRBJ2-7	TRBD1	TGTGCCAGCGGGCCGGGGACAGATCCAAGGATTCTAGTGCAGTACTTC	CASGPGTDPRILVQYF
.	TRBV28	TRBJ2-7	.	TGTGCCAGCAGTTTACGGCCTCCCTGGGAGCAGTACTTC	CASSLRPPWEQYF
.	TRBV28	TRBJ2-7	.	TGTGCCAGCAGATTAATCCAGGGCGCCCCCGGTGGGCAGTACTTC	CASRLIQGAPGGQYF
.	TRBV27	TRBJ2-7	.	TGTGCCAGCAGTTCTGGGAGCTCCTACGAGCAGTACTTC	CASSSGSSYEQYF
.	TRBV30	TRBJ2-7	.	TGTGCCTGGAAAGGCACGTACTACGAGCAGTACTTC	CAWKGTYYEQYF
once	TRBV27	TRBJ2-5	.	TGTGCCAGCAGTCCCATGATGGAAGGAGAGACCCAGTACTTC	CASSPMMEGETQYF
.	TRBV19	TRBJ1-1	.	TGTGCCAGTAGACCTTTTGAAGGGACCGGGACTGAAGCTTTCTTT	CASRPFEGTGTEAFF
.	TRBV25-1	TRBJ1-3	.	TGTGCCAGCAGTGAAGCGCAGGGGCCAACTGGAAACACCATATATTTT	CASSEAQGPTGNTIYF
.	TRBV7-9	TRBJ1-2	.	TGTGCCAGCAGCTTCTCGGGGGGTTCAGATGGCTACACCTTC	CASSFSGGSDGYTF
.	TRBV4-2	TRBJ2-3	.	TGTGCCAGCAGCTCCCTCGATAGCCGCAACACAGATACGCAGTATTTT	CASSSLDSRNTDTQYF
.	TRBV29-1	TRBJ2-3	.	TGCAGCGTTGATTACACCCAGGGGGGCCTCACAGATACGCAGTATTTT	CSVDYTQGGLTDTQYF
.	TRBV4-2	TRBJ2-1	TRBD2	TGTGCCAGCAGCCAATCTAGCGGGAGGGCCGTCAATGAGCAGTTCTTC	CASSQSSGRAVNEQFF
.	TRBV11-3	TRBJ2-7	TRBD2	TGTGCCAGCAGCTCTCTAGCGGGAGACGAGCAGTACTTC	CASSSLAGDEQYF
.	TRBV6-5	TRBJ2-1	TRBD1	TGTGCCAGCAGTTTTGGACAGGGGGGAAATGAGCAGTTCTTC	CASSFGQGGNEQFF
.	TRBV28	TRBJ2-1	.	TGTGCCAGCAGTTTAAAGTGGCGCGGGGTGGTGGATGAGCAGTTCTTC	CASSLKWRGVVDEQFF
.	TRBV29-1	TRBJ2-3	.	TGCAGCGTTGAAGGGCTCCGGGACTTGGACACAGATACGCAGTATTTT	CSVEGLRDLDTDTQYF
.	TRBV6-5	TRBJ2-1	TRBD2	TGTGCCAGCAGTTCCAGCGGGAGAGGGAATGAGCAGTTCTTC	CASSSSGRGNEQFF
.	TRBV7-3	TRBJ1-1	.	TGTGCCAGCAGCCTCCAGGTGAACACTGAAGCTTTCTTT	CASSLQVNTEAFF
once	TRBV14	TRBJ2-1	TRBD2	TGTGCCAGCAGCCAAGGAAGGCGGGAGGGCCGGAATGAGCAGTTCTTC	CASSQGRREGRNEQFF
.	TRBV7-9	TRBJ2-7	.	TGTGCCAGCAGTGACACAACGGTCTACGAGCAGTACTTC	CASSDTTVYEQYF
.	TRBV5-1	TRBJ2-7	.	TGCGCCAGCAGCTTATGGACAGAGAACTACGAGCAGTACTTC	CASSLWTENYEQYF
.	TRBV9	TRBJ2-7	.	TGTGCCAGCAGCGTAGGTCGGCAGGGCTACGAGCAGTACTTC	CASSVGRQGYEQYF
.	TRBV18	TRBJ1-2	.	TGTGCCAGCTCATCTACCCGCAGGAAGTTCAGTGGCTACACCTTC	CASSSTRRKFSGYTF
.	TRBV9	TRBJ2-2	.	TGTGCCAGCAGCGTCGGTAGCGACACCGGGGAGCTGTTTTTT	CASSVGSDTGELFF
.	TRBV30	TRBJ2-1	.	TGTGCCTGGACCCTGCGCGAGAGCTCCTACAATGAGCAGTTCTTC	CAWTLRESSYNEQFF
few	TRBV5-1	TRBJ1-2	.	TGCGCCAGCAGCTTGGACGGAGGAGGCTACACCTTC	CASSLDGGGYTF
.	TRBV6-5	TRBJ2-1	.	TGTGCCAGCAGTTACTCGACCGGGAATGAGCAGTTCTTC	CASSYSTGNEQFF
.	TRBV11-2	TRBJ2-5	TRBD2	TGTGCCAGCAGCTTATTAAACGGGAGGCTCGAGACCCAGTACTTC	CASSLLNGRLETQYF
.	TRBV28	TRBJ2-7	.	TGTGCCAGCAGTTTGCTTAGCGCCAAGGGCTACGAGCAGTACTTC	CASSLLSAKGYEQYF
.	TRBV9	TRBJ2-7	.	TGTGCCAGCAGCGTAGAGGACGCGGGTTTGACCTACGAGCAGTACTTC	CASSVEDAGLTYEQYF
.	TRBV13	TRBJ2-3	.	TGTGCCAGCAGCTTGGGGACAGATACGCAGTATTTT	CASSLGTDTQYF
.	TRBV5-4	TRBJ2-2	TRBD2	TGTGCCAGCAGCCCCGGGACTAGCGGGAAATACACCGGGGAGCTGTTTTTT	CASSPGTSGKYTGELFF
.	TRBV10-1	TRBJ2-7	TRBD2	TGCGCCAGCCGAATGGACCCCGGGACTAGAAACTACGAGCAGTACTTC	CASRMDPGTRNYEQYF